This T cell receptor beta chain originates from a study of identical twins. The V segment lost 3 bases and the J segment 7 bases; nucleotides outside the gene matches: 8. The CDR3 contains 15 residues. The germline V gene has CDR1 SEHNR and CDR2 FQNEAQ (reference sequence). TCRdb independently ran MiXCR on the 5' RACE reads; one entry per CDR3 protein. The data show approximately 230,000 distinct CDR3 sequences, 6.5% seen once. In addition, the sample was reused for a study of T cells expressing NK-cell markers.

This TCR was sampled from a woman aged 18-35 years in good health. The chain employs TRBV7-9 and TRBJ2-1, with TRBD1 matching over 8 bases. Material for sequencing was CD8+ T cells sorted from blood. CDR3 residues: CASSFSWGQVNEQFF. The DNA of the CDR3 is TGTGCCAGCAGCTTTTCATGGGGACAGGTAAATGAGCAGTTCTTC.